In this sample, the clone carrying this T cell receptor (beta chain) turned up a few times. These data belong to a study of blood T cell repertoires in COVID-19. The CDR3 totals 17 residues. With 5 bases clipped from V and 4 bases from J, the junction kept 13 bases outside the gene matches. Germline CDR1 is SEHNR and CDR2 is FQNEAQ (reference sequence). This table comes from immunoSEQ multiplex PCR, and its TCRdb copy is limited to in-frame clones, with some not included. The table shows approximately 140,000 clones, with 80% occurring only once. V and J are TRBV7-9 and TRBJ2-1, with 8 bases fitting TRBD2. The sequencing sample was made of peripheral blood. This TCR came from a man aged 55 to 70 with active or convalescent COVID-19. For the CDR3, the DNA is TGTGCCAGCAGCCCCCCTTTCCGGGAGGGCCCGTACAATGAGCAGTTCTTC. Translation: CASSPPFREGPYNEQFF.